These 14 T cell receptor beta chains were sequenced from one sample in a study of identical twins. MiXCR, applied by TCRdb to the 5' RACE reads, yields one record per CDR3 protein. Seen here are hundreds of thousands of distinct CDR3 sequences, approximately 25% observed once, and the top ten hold 2.9%. These data are also associated with another study on T cells expressing NK-cell markers.

The sequencing input was CD4+ T cells sorted from blood. These receptors all stem from a woman aged 18-30 years in good health.

This clonotype has only a few counts. The genes are TRBV5-6 and TRBJ2-4; D ambiguous. The CDR3 has 15 residues. The germline V gene encodes CDR1 SGHDT and CDR2 YYEEEE. V lost 0 bases to trimming and J lost 4 bases, with 11 bases between them. CDR3 bases: TGTGCCAGCAGCTTGGTTTCGGCCCGGAAAAACATTCAGTACTTC. The encoded protein is CASSLVSARKNIQYF. Looking up the rest from reference TRBV5-6 and TRBJ2-4 gives the full variable domain: DAGVTQSPTHLIKTRGQQVTLRCSPKSGHDTVSWYQQALGQGPQFIFQYYEEEERQRGNFPDRFSGHQFPNYSSELNVNALLLGDSALYLCASSLVSARKNIQYFGAGTRLSVL.

There are a few counts of this clonotype. The V call is TRBV2, the J call TRBJ2-1; tentative D call: TRBD2 (7 bases). V lost 9 bases, J lost 3 bases, and 12 bases lay in between. The CDR3 is made up of 13 amino acids. Germline-derived CDR1 and CDR2 are SNHLY and FYNNEI. The CDR3 loop is CASLRGGYNEQFF. As DNA, the CDR3 is TGTGCCAGTCTAAGGGGGGGCTACAATGAGCAGTTCTTC.

CDR3 residues: CASSLASSGYNEQFF. CDR3 nucleotide sequence: TGTGCCAGCAGCTTAGCCTCTAGCGGTTACAATGAGCAGTTCTTC. This chain joins TRBV7-9 and TRBJ2-1; 7 nucleotides line up with TRBD2. The germline V gene encodes CDR1 SEHNR and CDR2 FQNEAQ (reference sequence). The CDR3 is made up of 15 amino acids. After removal of 0 bases from V and 4 bases from J, the junction contained 3 bases not matched to a gene.

To note about this clonotype: The CDR3 carries no conserved terminal phenylalanine or tryptophan, so it likely arises from a read error. The chain employs TRBV11-2 and TRBJ1-3, with D unresolved. There are 15 residues in the CDR3. The germline V and J ends were trimmed by 4 bases and 2 bases, with 12 bases remaining between them. Germline V gives CDR1 SGHAT, CDR2 FQNNGV. The CDR3 spells CASSSSLEAGNTIYS. The CDR3 DNA reads TGTGCCAGCAGCTCATCACTAGAGGCTGGAAACACCATATATTCT.

The rearrangement links TRBV5-1 to TRBJ2-6; D gene uncertain. V shed 7 bases and J shed 0 bases, with 8 bases lying between them. CDR1 SGHRS and CDR2 YFSETQ come from the germline V gene. This CDR3 has 14 amino acids. CDR3 bases: TGCGCCAGCCAAAGGTTCTCTGGGGCCAACGTCCTGACTTTC. This gives the protein CASQRFSGANVLTF.

This clonotype has more than one count but fewer than ten. The chain couples TRBV29-1 to TRBJ2-7; D not certain. The V and J ends lost 6 bases and 1 base respectively, with 10 bases between them. The CDR3 totals 12 residues. The germline V gene encodes CDR1 SQVTM and CDR2 ANQGSEA. This chain's CDR3 is CSVARSSYEQYF. As DNA, the CDR3 is TGCAGCGTCGCAAGAAGTTCCTACGAGCAGTACTTC.

V usage is TRBV29-1 and J usage is TRBJ2-1; D might be TRBD1 (5 bases). The germline V gene encodes CDR1 SQVTM and CDR2 ANQGSEA. V shed 6 bases and J shed 7 bases, with 19 bases lying between them. The CDR3 has 14 residues. Here the CDR3 reads CSVRTPRVANEQFF. The CDR3 DNA is TGCAGCGTCCGGACCCCCAGGGTTGCGAATGAGCAGTTCTTC.

The rearrangement links TRBV11-2 to TRBJ2-1; possible D gene TRBD2, 5 bases. The CDR3 runs to 15 residues. CDR1 is SGHAT and CDR2 is FQNNGV in the germline V gene. V shed 5 bases and J shed 8 bases, with 19 bases lying between them. The CDR3 DNA reads TGTGCCAGCAGCCCCAGAGGGTCCTCCGGCGATGAGCAGTTCTTC. Its translation: CASSPRGSSGDEQFF. The entire variable domain, with the rest obtained from reference TRBV11-2 and TRBJ2-1, is as follows: EAGVAQSPRYKIIEKRQSVAFWCNPISGHATLYWYQQILGQGPKLLIQFQNNGVVDDSQLPKDRFSAERLKGVDSTLKIQPAKLEDSAVYLCASSPRGSSGDEQFFGPGTRLTVL.

In its sample, this clonotype was seen a few times. V gene TRBV6-1 combines with J gene TRBJ2-3; 11 bases fit TRBD2. The CDR3 is made up of 18 amino acids. The germline gives CDR1 MNHNS, CDR2 SASEGT. V lost 6 bases and J lost 7; bases outside the gene matches: 18. The CDR3 DNA is TGTGCCAGCAGCGTAGCCCCAGGTAGCGGGGGGGCTATTTATACGCAGTATTTT. Amino acids: CASSVAPGSGGAIYTQYF.

V is TRBV20-1 and J is TRBJ2-1; D gene ambiguous. The CDR3 has 15 residues. The germline V gene encodes CDR1 DFQATT and CDR2 SNEGSKA (reference sequence). The V end lost 0 bases, the J end lost 3 bases, and 12 bases lay between the germline ends. CDR3 region: CSARDYGNNYNEQFF. The CDR3, as DNA: TGCAGTGCTAGAGATTATGGGAATAACTACAATGAGCAGTTCTTC.

The chain links TRBV29-1 to TRBJ2-3, with D perhaps TRBD2 (7 bases). The CDR3 totals 14 residues. Germline loops: CDR1 SQVTM, CDR2 ANQGSEA. V dropped 3 bases and J dropped 2 bases, with 12 bases sitting between them. The CDR3 sequence is CSVERGPFTDTQYF. The CDR3 DNA follows: TGCAGCGTTGAGCGGGGGCCCTTCACAGATACGCAGTATTTT.

The rearrangement uses TRBV5-1 and TRBJ2-5; TRBD2 matches at 7 bases. V was clipped by 9 bases and J by 1 base; unmatched bases: 12. The length of the CDR3 is 15 residues. The germline V gene encodes CDR1 SGHRS and CDR2 YFSETQ. CDR3 loop: CATNLRGGPQETQYF. The DNA of the CDR3 is TGCGCCACCAATCTCCGGGGAGGGCCCCAAGAGACCCAGTACTTC.

The gene calls are TRBV15 and TRBJ2-2, with 8 bases matching TRBD2. Trimming removed 0 bases from V and 8 bases from J; junction bases left unmatched: 14. The CDR3 loop spans 18 amino acids. Germline V gene data show CDR1 as LNHNV and CDR2 as YYDKDF (reference sequence). CDR3 sequence reads: CATSRDLRAGVNLGELFF. The CDR3 nucleotides read TGTGCCACCAGCAGAGATTTAAGAGCGGGAGTCAACTTGGGGGAGCTGTTTTTT.

The V call is TRBV7-2, the J call TRBJ1-5; a possible D gene is TRBD1 (6 bases). V was shortened by 5 bases and J by 1 base, with 9 bases between the two germline ends. This CDR3 is 14 amino acids long. CDR1 and CDR2 from the germline V gene are SGHTA and FQGNSA. The CDR3 sequence: CASSAQGSNQPQHF. CDR3 sequence (DNA): TGTGCCAGCAGCGCACAGGGAAGCAATCAGCCCCAGCATTTT. Full variable domain (rest looked up from reference TRBV7-2 and TRBJ1-5): GAGVSQSPSNKVTEKGKDVELRCDPISGHTALYWYRQSLGQGLEFLIYFQGNSAPDKSGLPSDRFSAERTGGSVSTLTIQRTQQEDSAVYLCASSAQGSNQPQHFGDGTRLSIL.